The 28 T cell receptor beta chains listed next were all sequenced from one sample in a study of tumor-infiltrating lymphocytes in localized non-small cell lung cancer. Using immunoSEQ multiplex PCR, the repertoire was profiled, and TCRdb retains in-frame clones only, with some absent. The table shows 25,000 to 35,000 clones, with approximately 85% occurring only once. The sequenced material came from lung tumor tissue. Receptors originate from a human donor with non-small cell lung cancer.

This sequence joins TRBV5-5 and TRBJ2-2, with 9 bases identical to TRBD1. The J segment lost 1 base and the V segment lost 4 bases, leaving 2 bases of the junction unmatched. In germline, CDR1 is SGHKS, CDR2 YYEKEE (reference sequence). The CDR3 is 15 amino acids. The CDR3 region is CASSQGQGNTGELFF. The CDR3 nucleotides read TGTGCCAGCAGCCAGGGACAGGGGAACACCGGGGAGCTGTTTTTT.

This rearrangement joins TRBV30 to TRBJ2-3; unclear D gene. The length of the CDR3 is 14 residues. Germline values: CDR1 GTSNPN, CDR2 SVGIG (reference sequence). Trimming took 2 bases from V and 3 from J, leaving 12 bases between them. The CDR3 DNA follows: TGTGCCTGGAGTCGGTCACTTAGAACAGATACGCAGTATTTT. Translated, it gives CAWSRSLRTDTQYF.

The CDR3 sequence is CASGVGQGDYEQYF. Here the CDR3 DNA reads TGTGCCAGCGGGGTGGGACAGGGAGACTACGAGCAGTACTTC. This chain connects TRBV9 to TRBJ2-7, with 9 bases aligning to TRBD1. The CDR3 totals 14 residues. Per germline, CDR1 SGDLS and CDR2 YYNGEE. J lost 3 bases, V lost 7 bases, and 8 bases had no gene match.

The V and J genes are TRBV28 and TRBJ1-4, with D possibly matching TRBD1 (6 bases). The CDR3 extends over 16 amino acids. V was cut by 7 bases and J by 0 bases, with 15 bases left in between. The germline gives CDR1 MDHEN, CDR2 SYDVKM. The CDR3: CASTWGGSSTNEKLFF. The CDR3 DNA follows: TGTGCCAGCACCTGGGGGGGCTCTTCAACTAATGAAAAACTGTTTTTT.

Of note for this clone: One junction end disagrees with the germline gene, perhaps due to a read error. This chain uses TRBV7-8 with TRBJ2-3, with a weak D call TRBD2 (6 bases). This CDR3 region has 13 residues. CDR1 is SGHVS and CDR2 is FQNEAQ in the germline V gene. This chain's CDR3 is CASSDTSRDTQYF. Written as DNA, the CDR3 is TGTGCCAGCAGCGACACTAGCAGAGATACGCAGTATTTT.

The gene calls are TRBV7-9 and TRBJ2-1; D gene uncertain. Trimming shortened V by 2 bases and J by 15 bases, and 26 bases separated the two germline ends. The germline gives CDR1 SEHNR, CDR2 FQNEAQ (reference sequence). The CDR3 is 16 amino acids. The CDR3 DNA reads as TGTGCCAGCAGCTTAAACCCGCCCGTCGGGCACCAGCGACTGTTCTTC. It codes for CASSLNPPVGHQRLFF. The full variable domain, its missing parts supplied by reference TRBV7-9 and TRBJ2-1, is DTGVSQNPRHKITKRGQNVTFRCDPISEHNRLYWYRQTLGQGPEFLTYFQNEAQLEKSRLLSDRFSAERPKGSFSTLEIQRTEQGDSAMYLCASSLNPPVGHQRLFFGPGTRLTVL.

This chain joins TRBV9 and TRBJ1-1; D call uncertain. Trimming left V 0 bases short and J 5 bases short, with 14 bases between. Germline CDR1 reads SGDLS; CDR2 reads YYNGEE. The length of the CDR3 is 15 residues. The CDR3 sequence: CASSVDPVMGTEAFF. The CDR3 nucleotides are TGTGCCAGCAGCGTAGATCCGGTAATGGGGACTGAAGCTTTCTTT.

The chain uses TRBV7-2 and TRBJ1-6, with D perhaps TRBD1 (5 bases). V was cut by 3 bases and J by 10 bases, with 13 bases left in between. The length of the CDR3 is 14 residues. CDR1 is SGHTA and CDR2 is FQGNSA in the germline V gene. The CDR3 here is CASSFLDSFSPLHF. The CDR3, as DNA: TGTGCCAGCAGCTTCCTAGACAGTTTCTCACCCCTCCACTTT. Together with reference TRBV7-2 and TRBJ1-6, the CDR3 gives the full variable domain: GAGVSQSPSNKVTEKGKDVELRCDPISGHTALYWYRQSLGQGLEFLIYFQGNSAPDKSGLPSDRFSAERTGGSVSTLTIQRTQQEDSAVYLCASSFLDSFSPLHFGNGTRLTVT.

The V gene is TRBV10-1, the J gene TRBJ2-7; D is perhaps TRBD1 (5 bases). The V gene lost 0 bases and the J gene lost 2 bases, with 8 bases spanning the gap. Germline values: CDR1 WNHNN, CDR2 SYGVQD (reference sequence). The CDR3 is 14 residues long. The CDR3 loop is CASSESQGAYEQYF. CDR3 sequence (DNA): TGCGCCAGCAGTGAGTCTCAGGGCGCCTACGAGCAGTACTTC.

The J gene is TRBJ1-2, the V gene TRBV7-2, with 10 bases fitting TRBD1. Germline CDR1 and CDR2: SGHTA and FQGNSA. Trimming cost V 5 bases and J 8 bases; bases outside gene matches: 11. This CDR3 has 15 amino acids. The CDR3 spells CASSVLGTGVRGYTF. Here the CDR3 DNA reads TGTGCCAGCAGCGTATTGGGGACAGGGGTACGGGGCTACACCTTC.

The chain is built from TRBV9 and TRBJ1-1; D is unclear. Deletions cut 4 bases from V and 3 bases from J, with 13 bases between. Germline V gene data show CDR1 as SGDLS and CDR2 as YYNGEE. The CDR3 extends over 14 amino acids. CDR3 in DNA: TGTGCCAGCAGCTCCCAGGTGTCCGACACTGAAGCTTTCTTT. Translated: CASSSQVSDTEAFF.

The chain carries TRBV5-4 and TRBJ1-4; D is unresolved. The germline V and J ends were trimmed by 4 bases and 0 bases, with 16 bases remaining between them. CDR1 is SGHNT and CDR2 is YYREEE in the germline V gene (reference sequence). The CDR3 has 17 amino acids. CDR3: CASSPAGLGSTNEKLFF. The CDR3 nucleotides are TGTGCCAGCAGCCCGGCCGGTCTGGGTTCAACTAATGAAAAACTGTTTTTT. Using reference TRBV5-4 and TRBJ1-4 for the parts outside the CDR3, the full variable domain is ETGVTQSPTHLIKTRGQQVTLRCSSQSGHNTVSWYQQALGQGPQFIFQYYREEENGRGNFPPRFSGLQFPNYSSELNVNALELDDSALYLCASSPAGLGSTNEKLFFGSGTQLSVL.

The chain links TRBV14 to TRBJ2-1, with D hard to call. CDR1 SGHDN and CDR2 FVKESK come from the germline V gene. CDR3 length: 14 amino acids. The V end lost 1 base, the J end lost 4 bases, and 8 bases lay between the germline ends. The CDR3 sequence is CASSQASAYNEQFF. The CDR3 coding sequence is TGTGCCAGCAGCCAAGCTTCGGCTTACAATGAGCAGTTCTTC.

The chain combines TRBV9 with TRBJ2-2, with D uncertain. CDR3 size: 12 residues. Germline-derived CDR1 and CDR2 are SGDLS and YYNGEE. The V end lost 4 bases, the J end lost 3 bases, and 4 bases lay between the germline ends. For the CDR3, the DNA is TGTGCCAGCAGCCTTGACACCGGGGAGCTGTTTTTT. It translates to CASSLDTGELFF.

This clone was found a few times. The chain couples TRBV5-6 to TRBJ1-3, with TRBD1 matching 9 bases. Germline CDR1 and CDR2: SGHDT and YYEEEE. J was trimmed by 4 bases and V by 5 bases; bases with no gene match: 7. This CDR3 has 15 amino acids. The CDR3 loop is CASRDRGNTGNTIYF. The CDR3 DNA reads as TGTGCCAGCAGGGACAGGGGAAATACAGGAAACACCATATATTTT.

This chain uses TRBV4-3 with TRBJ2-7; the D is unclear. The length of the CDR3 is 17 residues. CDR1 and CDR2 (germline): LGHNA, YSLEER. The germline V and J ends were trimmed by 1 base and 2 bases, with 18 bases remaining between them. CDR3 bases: TGCGCCAGCAGCCAAGGATACACACCTGATAAGCCCTACGAGCAGTACTTC. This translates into CASSQGYTPDKPYEQYF.

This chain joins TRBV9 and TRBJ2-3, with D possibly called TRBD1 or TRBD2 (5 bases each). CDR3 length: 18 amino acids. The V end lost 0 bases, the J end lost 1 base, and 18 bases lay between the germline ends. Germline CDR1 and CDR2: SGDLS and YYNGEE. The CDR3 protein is CASSVVGTYGSGTDTQYF. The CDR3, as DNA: TGTGCCAGCAGCGTAGTGGGGACCTATGGCAGTGGCACAGATACGCAGTATTTT.

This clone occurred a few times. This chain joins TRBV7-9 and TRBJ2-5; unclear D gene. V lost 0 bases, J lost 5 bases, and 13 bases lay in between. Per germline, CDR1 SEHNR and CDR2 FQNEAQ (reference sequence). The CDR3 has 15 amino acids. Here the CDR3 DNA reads TGTGCCAGCAGCTTAGCGTTTAGCACTGGGGAGACCCAGTACTTC. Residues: CASSLAFSTGETQYF.

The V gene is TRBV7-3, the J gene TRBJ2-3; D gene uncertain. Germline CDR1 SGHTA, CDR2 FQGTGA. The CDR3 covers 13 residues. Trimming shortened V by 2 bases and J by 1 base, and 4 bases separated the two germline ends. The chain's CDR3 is CASSLGGTDTQYF. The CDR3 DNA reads TGTGCCAGCAGCTTAGGGGGCACAGATACGCAGTATTTT.

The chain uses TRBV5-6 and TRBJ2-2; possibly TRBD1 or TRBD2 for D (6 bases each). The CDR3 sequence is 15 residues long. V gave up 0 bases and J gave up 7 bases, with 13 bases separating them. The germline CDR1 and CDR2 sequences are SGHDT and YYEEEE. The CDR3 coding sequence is TGTGCCAGCAGCTTGGGCGGGACACCCTTCGGGGAGCTGTTTTTT. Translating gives CASSLGGTPFGELFF.

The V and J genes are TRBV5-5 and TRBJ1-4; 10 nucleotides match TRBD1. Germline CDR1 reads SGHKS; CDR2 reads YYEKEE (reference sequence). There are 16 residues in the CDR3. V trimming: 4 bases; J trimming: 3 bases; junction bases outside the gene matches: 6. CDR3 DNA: TGTGCCAGCAGCCCGACAGGGGGCGCAGCTAATGAAAAACTGTTTTTT. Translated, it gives CASSPTGGAANEKLFF.

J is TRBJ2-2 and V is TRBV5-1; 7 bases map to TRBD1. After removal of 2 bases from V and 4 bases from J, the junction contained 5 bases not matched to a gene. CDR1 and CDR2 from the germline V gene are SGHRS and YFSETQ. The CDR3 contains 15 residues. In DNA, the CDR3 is TGCGCCAGCAGCTTACGACAGGGAAGCACCGGGGAGCTGTTTTTT. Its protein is CASSLRQGSTGELFF.

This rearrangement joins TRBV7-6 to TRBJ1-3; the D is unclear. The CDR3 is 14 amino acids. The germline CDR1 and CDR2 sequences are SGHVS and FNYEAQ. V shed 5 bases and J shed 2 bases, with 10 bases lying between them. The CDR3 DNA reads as TGTGCCAGCAGCCCCGGCGGGACTGGAAACACCATATATTTT. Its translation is CASSPGGTGNTIYF.

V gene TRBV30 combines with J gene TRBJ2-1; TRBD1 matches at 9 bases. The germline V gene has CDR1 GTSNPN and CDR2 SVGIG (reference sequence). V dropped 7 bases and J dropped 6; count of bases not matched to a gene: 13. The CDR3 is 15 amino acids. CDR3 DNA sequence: TGTGCCTTTCTGCCGGGACAGGGTTTAGTCAATGAGCAGTTCTTC. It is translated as CAFLPGQGLVNEQFF.

The chain's CDR3 is CASSRPGLAGETQYF. The DNA for the CDR3 is TGTGCCAGCAGCCGTCCGGGACTAGCGGGGGAGACCCAGTACTTC. V and J are TRBV7-2 and TRBJ2-5; 13 bases match TRBD2. The junction had 5 bases not matched to a gene; V was cut back by 5 bases and J by 5 bases. Germline V gene data show CDR1 as SGHTA and CDR2 as FQGNSA. The CDR3 has 15 residues.

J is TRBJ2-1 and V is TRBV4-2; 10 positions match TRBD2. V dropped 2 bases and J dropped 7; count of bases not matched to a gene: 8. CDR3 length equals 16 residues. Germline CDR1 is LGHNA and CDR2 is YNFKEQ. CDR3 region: CASSQTSAGGRNEQFF. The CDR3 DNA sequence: TGTGCCAGCAGCCAAACCTCAGCGGGGGGGCGTAATGAGCAGTTCTTC.

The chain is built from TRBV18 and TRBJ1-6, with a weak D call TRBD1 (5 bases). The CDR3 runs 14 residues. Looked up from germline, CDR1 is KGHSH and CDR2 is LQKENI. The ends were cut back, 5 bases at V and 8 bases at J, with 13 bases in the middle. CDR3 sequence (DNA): TGTGCCAGCTCAAAAGCACAGGCAGATTCACCCCTCCACTTT. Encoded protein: CASSKAQADSPLHF.

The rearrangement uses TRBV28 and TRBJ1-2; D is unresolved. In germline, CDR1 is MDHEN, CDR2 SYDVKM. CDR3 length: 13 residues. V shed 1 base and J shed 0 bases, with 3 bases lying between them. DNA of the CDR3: TGTGCCAGCAGTTTATCGCCTAACTATGGCTACACCTTC. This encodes CASSLSPNYGYTF.